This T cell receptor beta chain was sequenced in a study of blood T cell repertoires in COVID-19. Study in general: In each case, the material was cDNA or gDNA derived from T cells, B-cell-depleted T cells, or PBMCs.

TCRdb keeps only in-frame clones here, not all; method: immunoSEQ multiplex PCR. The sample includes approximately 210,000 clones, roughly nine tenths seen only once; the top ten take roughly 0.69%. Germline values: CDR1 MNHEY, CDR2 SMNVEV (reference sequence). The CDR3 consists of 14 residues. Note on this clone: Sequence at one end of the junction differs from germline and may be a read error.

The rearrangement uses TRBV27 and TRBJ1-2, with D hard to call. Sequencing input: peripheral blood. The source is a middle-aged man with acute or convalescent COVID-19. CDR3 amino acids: CASSLSGGPSGYTF. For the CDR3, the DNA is TGTGCCAGCAGCTTATCCGGAGGGCCCTCGGGCTACACCTTC.